Given below is one TCR beta chain in context. Its antigen remains unknown. The CDR3 runs to 15 residues. The germline CDR1 and CDR2 sequences are SEHNR and FQNEAQ (reference sequence). Between the trimmed V and J ends, which lost 4 bases and 0 bases, there was a span of 12 bases. This sample was included in a study of T-cell memory formation after mild COVID-19. Study at large: TCR clustering was largely donor specific.

TCRdb itself ran the 5' RACE reads through MiXCR, one entry per CDR3 protein. The sample records hundreds of thousands of distinct CDR3 sequences, 20% being singletons. Study observations and caveats: Clonal second-wave expansions that peaked on day 37 had unconfirmed SARS-CoV-2 specificity. Mainly CM and EM harbored the contracting CD4+ clones; mainly EMRA harbored the CD8+ ones. Clones contracting over day 15 to 85 were CD4/CD8 balanced, with later expanders leaning CD4+.

The sequencing sample was made of PBMCs or a T cell subset sorted from them (not recorded which). The chain is built from TRBV7-9 and TRBJ1-2; D gene ambiguous. The receptor comes from an adult woman who had mild COVID-19 (a few samples of this study predate the infection). Cell type and time point are not known. The CDR3 protein is CASSYYRGANYGYTF. The CDR3 nucleotides are TGTGCCAGCAGCTATTACAGAGGAGCTAACTATGGCTACACCTTC. Supplemented by reference TRBV7-9 and TRBJ1-2, the full variable domain reads DTGVSQNPRHKITKRGQNVTFRCDPISEHNRLYWYRQTLGQGPEFLTYFQNEAQLEKSRLLSDRFSAERPKGSFSTLEIQRTEQGDSAMYLCASSYYRGANYGYTFGSGTRLTVV.